This TCR beta chain emerged from a study of blood T cell repertoires in COVID-19. Study background: COVID-19 samples collected from the United States, Italy and Spain covered acute and convalescent phases. PBMCs, B-cell-depleted T cells, or T cells provided the cDNA or gDNA that made up the material.

CDR1 MNHEY and CDR2 SVGEGT come from the germline V gene. The CDR3 contains 17 residues. J lost 4 bases, V lost 4 bases, and 9 bases had no gene match. The authors' processing: The authors estimated nucleated cell counts from reference gene primer amplification. The data were produced by immunoSEQ multiplex PCR, yet TCRdb's version contains in-frame clones alone and is incomplete. V and J calls and clone size come straight from that table; D and trimming were deduced from the DNA. The table lists some 700,000 clones, about 87% of them singletons, with over 0.2% in the top ten. Sequences were obtained from peripheral blood. The source is a woman younger than 30 with acute or convalescent COVID-19. V and J are TRBV6-2 or TRBV6-3 and TRBJ2-3, with TRBD2 identical over 12 bases. CDR3: CASSFSSGGAPPDTQYF. CDR3 in DNA: TGTGCCAGCAGTTTTTCTAGCGGGGGGGCCCCGCCAGATACGCAGTATTTT.